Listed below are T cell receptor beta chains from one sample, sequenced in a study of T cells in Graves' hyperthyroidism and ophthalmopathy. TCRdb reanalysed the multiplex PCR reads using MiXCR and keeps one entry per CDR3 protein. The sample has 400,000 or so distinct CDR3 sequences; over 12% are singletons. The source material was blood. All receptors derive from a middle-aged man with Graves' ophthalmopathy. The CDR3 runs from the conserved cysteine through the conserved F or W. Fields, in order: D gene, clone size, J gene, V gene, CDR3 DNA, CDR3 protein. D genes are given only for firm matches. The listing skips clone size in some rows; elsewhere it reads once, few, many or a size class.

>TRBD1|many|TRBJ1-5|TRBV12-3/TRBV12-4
TGTGCCAGCAGCCCAGGGCAGGGGGCTTACAATCAGCCCCAGCATTTT
CASSPGQGAYNQPQHF
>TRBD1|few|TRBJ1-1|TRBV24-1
TGTGCCACCAGTGACTCGCGATCCGGGACAGGGAGCACTGAAGCTTTCTTT
CATSDSRSGTGSTEAFF
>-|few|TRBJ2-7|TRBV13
TGTGCCAGCTCTTTCTCAAGTAGAGCTCCTTTAGGGCAGTACTTC
CASSFSSRAPLGQYF
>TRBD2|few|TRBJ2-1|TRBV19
TGTGCCAGTAGAAAAACTAGCGGGAGGGCGAATGAGCAGTTCTTC
CASRKTSGRANEQFF
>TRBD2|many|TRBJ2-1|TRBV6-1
TGTGCCAGCAGCCTAGCGGGAGGGCGGGCCTACAATGAGCAGTTCTTC
CASSLAGGRAYNEQFF
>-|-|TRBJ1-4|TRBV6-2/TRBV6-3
TGTGCCAGCACATGGGACACCCTTAATGAAAAACTGTTTTTT
CASTWDTLNEKLFF
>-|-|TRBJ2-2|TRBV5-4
TGTGCCAGCAGCTCCAGGACGGATTCGAACACCGGGGAGCTGTTTTTT
CASSSRTDSNTGELFF
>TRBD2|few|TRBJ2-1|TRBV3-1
TGTGCCAGCAGCCAAGAGGGCAGGGGACTAGCGAACAATGAGCAGTTCTTC
CASSQEGRGLANNEQFF
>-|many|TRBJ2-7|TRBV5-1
TGCGCCAGCACCTCTGGGGGCTCCTACGAGCAGTACTTC
CASTSGGSYEQYF
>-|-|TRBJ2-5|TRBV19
TGTGCCAGTGGTTCCGTGGAGCACCAAGAGACCCAGTACTTC
CASGSVEHQETQYF